Here is one T cell receptor (beta chain) with its context. Its antigen is not identified. These data originate in a study of shared clonotypes between healthy human individuals. General observations from the study: Expectations were that clonotype sharing among donors would be affected by sequencing depth.

The CDR3 has 15 amino acids. CDR1 and CDR2 from the germline V gene are MDHEN and SYDVKM. Sorted-subset replicate PCR reactions were performed with approximately 190 ng DNA, corresponding to tens of thousands of T cell genomes. Generated by immunoSEQ multiplex PCR, the TCRdb table keeps only in-frame clones and is missing some. This sample yields under 600,000 clones, of which 97% are seen a single time; 0.057% belongs to the top ten. The TCR originated in a woman aged 25-40 years in good health. Material for sequencing was naive CD4+ T cells sorted from blood. Subset denoted: CD45RA+ positively selected. The gene calls are TRBV28 and TRBJ2-5, with D possibly matching TRBD2 (5 bases). The DNA matches TRBJ2-7 better at its end, which makes the J call doubtful. The CDR3 spells CASSLSGKSSYEQYF. The CDR3 bases are TGTGCCAGCAGTTTATCCGGGAAGAGCTCCTACGAGCAGTACTTC.